The 9 T cell receptor beta chains presented below share a single source sample, sequenced in a study of T-cell memory formation after mild COVID-19. MiXCR, run by TCRdb on the 5' RACE reads, gives a single entry per CDR3 protein. Of 380,000 or so distinct CDR3 sequences in the sample, approximately 15% were seen once. The sample consisted of PBMCs or a T cell subset sorted from them (not recorded which). Source of these receptors: a man aged 18-30 years who had mild COVID-19 (a few samples of this study predate the infection). Cell type and time point are not known.

The chain is built from TRBV6-5 and TRBJ2-3, with D maybe TRBD2 (6 bases). This CDR3 has 16 amino acids. Germline CDR1 reads MNHEY; CDR2 reads SVGAGI. The V end lost 4 bases, the J end lost 1 base, and 15 bases lay between the germline ends. This CDR3 is CASSSTGTWGTDTQYF. As DNA, the CDR3 is TGTGCCAGCAGTTCCACCGGGACTTGGGGCACAGATACGCAGTATTTT.

The chain employs TRBV5-1 and TRBJ2-3; D could derive from TRBD1 or TRBD2 (5 bases each). The V and J ends lost 0 bases and 4 bases respectively, with 12 bases between them. The CDR3 consists of 15 residues. Germline-derived CDR1 and CDR2 are SGHRS and YFSETQ. CDR3 DNA sequence: TGCGCCAGCAGCTTGGAGAACAGGCGGGCAGATACGCAGTATTTT. The encoded protein is CASSLENRRADTQYF.

V is TRBV5-1 and J is TRBJ2-7; the D call may be TRBD1 or TRBD2 (5 bases each). The CDR3 totals 13 residues. The V gene lost 7 bases and the J gene lost 2 bases, with 13 bases spanning the gap. Germline V gene data show CDR1 as SGHRS and CDR2 as YFSETQ. The CDR3 region has the DNA TGCGCCAGCGGGGAGTTAGGGGCCTACGAGCAGTACTTC. Translation: CASGELGAYEQYF.

This clonotype is judged medium-sized. This chain links TRBV7-9 with TRBJ2-5, with D possibly being TRBD1 or TRBD2 (5 bases each). V was shortened by 1 base and J by 5 bases, with 8 bases between the two germline ends. The CDR3 length is 13 residues. CDR1 and CDR2 (germline): SEHNR, FQNEAQ (reference sequence). The CDR3 loop reads CASSLVGTETQYF. The CDR3 DNA follows: TGTGCCAGCAGCTTAGTTGGGACGGAGACCCAGTACTTC.

This clonotype was seen a few times. The rearrangement joins TRBV3-1 to TRBJ2-1, with 11 bases aligning to TRBD1. CDR3 length equals 16 residues. Germline V gene data show CDR1 as LGHDT and CDR2 as YNNKEL (reference sequence). The J segment lost 6 bases and the V segment lost 3 bases, leaving 7 bases of the junction unmatched. CDR3 DNA: TGTGCCAGCAGCCACCTGGGACAGGGGGTCCCCAATGAGCAGTTCTTC. This codes for CASSHLGQGVPNEQFF.

The sample holds a few counts of this clonotype. V gene TRBV29-1 combines with J gene TRBJ1-3; D call uncertain. Germline CDR1 and CDR2: SQVTM and ANQGSEA. The CDR3 is 11 residues long. The V and J ends lost 7 bases and 0 bases respectively, with 4 bases between them. The CDR3 loop is CSAASGNTIYF. CDR3 bases: TGCAGCGCAGCCTCTGGAAACACCATATATTTT.

This clonotype has just a few counts. This chain uses TRBV30 with TRBJ2-1; TRBD2 matches at 8 bases. J was trimmed by 4 bases and V by 1 base; bases with no gene match: 9. Germline V gene data show CDR1 as GTSNPN and CDR2 as SVGIG (reference sequence). The CDR3 contains 16 residues. The CDR3 DNA is TGTGCCTGGAGTGATCCCGCCGGGGGGGATTACAATGAGCAGTTCTTC. This codes for CAWSDPAGGDYNEQFF.

The rearrangement joins TRBV7-2 to TRBJ2-2, with D possibly TRBD2 on 6 matching bases. The germline CDR1 and CDR2 sequences are SGHTA and FQGNSA. The germline V and J ends were trimmed by 0 bases and 7 bases, with 21 bases remaining between them. CDR3 length: 18 amino acids. The CDR3 DNA reads as TGTGCCAGCAGCTTAGCCCTCCTCGGTTTGGGGGGAAACGGGGAGCTGTTTTTT. Encoded protein: CASSLALLGLGGNGELFF.

The sample holds a few counts of this clonotype. The gene calls are TRBV5-5 and TRBJ1-1; D may be TRBD1 (6 bases). Trimming left V 4 bases short and J 11 bases short, with 21 bases between. CDR3 size: 14 residues. Germline V lookup: CDR1 SGHKS, CDR2 YYEKEE (reference sequence). The CDR3 nucleotides are TGTGCCAGCAGCAATACTACAGGGTCCTACAAGGCTTTCTTT. Residues: CASSNTTGSYKAFF.